This record covers a single TCR beta chain. What it binds is unknown. The data were taken from a study of radiotherapy plus CTLA-4 blockade in lung cancer. Whole-study results and caveats: There was expansion of tumor-derived TCR clones in blood after radiotherapy plus ipilimumab. It was early blood T cell clone dynamics, with interferon-beta, that reportedly best predicted response.

With ipilimumab providing CTLA-4 blockade, focal radiation was administered to patients who had chemo-refractory metastatic non-small-cell lung cancer. Profiling relied on immunoSEQ multiplex PCR, and the TCRdb table lists in-frame clones only, not all of them. The table has around 65,000 clones, approximately 75% seen once. This CDR3 has 14 residues. Germline loops: CDR1 SGDLS, CDR2 YYNGEE. V was cut by 1 base and J by 2 bases, with 9 bases left in between. This receptor was obtained from a human donor with non-small cell lung cancer who had a complete response to radiotherapy plus ipilimumab. This sequence joins TRBV9 and TRBJ1-1; D gene uncertain. Specimen: peripheral blood, collected from a patient treated with radiotherapy plus ipilimumab. The CDR3 spells CASSVNAANTEAFF. In DNA form, the CDR3 reads TGTGCCAGCAGCGTAAATGCAGCTAACACTGAAGCTTTCTTT. Using reference TRBV9 and TRBJ1-1 for the parts outside the CDR3, the full variable domain is DSGVTQTPKHLITATGQRVTLRCSPRSGDLSVYWYQQSLDQGLQFLIQYYNGEERAKGNILERFSAQQFPDLHSELNLSSLELGDSALYFCASSVNAANTEAFFGQGTRLTVV.